These 12 T cell receptor beta chains share one sample of origin, sequenced in a study of CD8 T cells in ankylosing spondylitis. Each CDR3 protein is one row after TCRdb ran MiXCR on the 5' RACE reads. The sample contains 350,000 or so distinct CDR3 sequences, about 9.9% of which appear only once. The material sequenced was blood, either unsorted or a sorted T cell fraction (not recorded which). These receptor sequences come from a female donor with ankylosing spondylitis or in good health (not recorded which).

J is TRBJ2-7 and V is TRBV18; TRBD2 matches 8 bases. Germline CDR1 reads KGHSH; CDR2 reads LQKENI. The CDR3 is 15 amino acids. Trimming at V came to 3 bases and at J to 1 base, leaving 5 bases not matched to a gene. CDR3 residues: CASSPFTSGSYEQYF. In DNA, the CDR3 is TGTGCCAGCTCACCTTTCACTAGCGGATCCTACGAGCAGTACTTC.

The V call is TRBV5-1, the J call TRBJ2-3; TRBD2 aligns across 9 bases. The CDR3 covers 16 residues. Germline V gene lookup returns CDR1 SGHRS and CDR2 YFSETQ. Unmatched junction bases numbered 7, after V lost 0 bases and J lost 5 bases. For the CDR3, the DNA is TGCGCCAGCAGCTTGGTTGGCGGGGGGGCCAAAGATACGCAGTATTTT. The encoded protein is CASSLVGGGAKDTQYF.

The table lists this clonotype with many counts. This rearrangement joins TRBV5-1 to TRBJ1-5; D call uncertain. V lost 0 bases, J lost 2 bases, and 9 bases lay in between. Germline CDR1 is SGHRS and CDR2 is YFSETQ. This CDR3 has 15 amino acids. CDR3 DNA sequence: TGCGCCAGCAGCTTGGAAGGGTTTGGCAATCAGCCCCAGCATTTT. Amino acid sequence: CASSLEGFGNQPQHF.

The chain links TRBV7-2 to TRBJ2-7, with a weak D call TRBD1 (5 bases). V lost 3 bases and J 1 base, leaving 10 bases between the germline ends. In germline, CDR1 is SGHTA, CDR2 FQGNSA. The CDR3 consists of 14 residues. The CDR3 DNA reads as TGTGCCAGCAGCTTGGGGCTCATTTCCTACGAGCAGTACTTC. As protein: CASSLGLISYEQYF.

This clonotype has just a few counts. The J gene is TRBJ2-1, the V gene TRBV20-1; 7 nucleotides align to TRBD2. CDR1 and CDR2 from the germline V gene are DFQATT and SNEGSKA (reference sequence). There are 15 residues in the CDR3. Trimming at V came to 0 bases and at J to 4 bases, leaving 6 bases not matched to a gene. This chain's CDR3 is CSAREAGELYNEQFF. The CDR3 bases are TGCAGTGCTAGAGAGGCGGGAGAGCTGTACAATGAGCAGTTCTTC.

This clonotype was observed at least ten times. The CDR3 bases are TGTGCCAGCAGACCTCAGGGCTACGAGCAGTACTTC. It specifies CASRPQGYEQYF. V usage is TRBV28 and J usage is TRBJ2-7, with D tentatively TRBD1 (5 bases). This CDR3 contains 12 residues. V was clipped by 6 bases and J by 3 bases, with 9 bases between them. CDR1 is MDHEN, CDR2 SYDVKM, per germline.

This clonotype was recorded at least ten times. The rearrangement links TRBV20-1 to TRBJ1-2; TRBD1 agrees at 9 bases. The CDR3 is 12 amino acids. Unmatched junction bases numbered 6, after V lost 6 bases and J lost 7 bases. Looked up from germline, CDR1 is DFQATT and CDR2 is SNEGSKA (reference sequence). The chain's CDR3 is CSASTGGSGYTF. The CDR3 DNA reads as TGCAGTGCAAGTACAGGGGGCTCTGGCTACACCTTC.

This clonotype was recorded at least ten times. The chain employs TRBV20-1 and TRBJ2-7; the D call may be TRBD1 or TRBD2 (6 bases each). V shed 3 bases and J shed 3 bases, with 15 bases lying between them. CDR1 and CDR2 from the germline V gene are DFQATT and SNEGSKA (reference sequence). The CDR3 has 14 residues. Here the CDR3 reads CSASGGRGVYEQYF. The CDR3 DNA follows: TGCAGTGCTAGCGGGGGCAGAGGAGTCTACGAGCAGTACTTC.

This clonotype came up many times. J is TRBJ1-1 and V is TRBV30; D not resolved. There are 13 residues in the CDR3. The germline V and J ends were trimmed by 2 bases and 1 base, with 8 bases remaining between them. CDR1 is GTSNPN and CDR2 is SVGIG in the germline V gene (reference sequence). The CDR3 bases are TGTGCCTGGAGTCCCGGGCCGAACACTGAAGCTTTCTTT. It encodes CAWSPGPNTEAFF.

This clonotype occurred many times. The chain employs TRBV5-1 and TRBJ1-1, with a tentative D call TRBD1 (6 bases). Germline V gene sequence: CDR1 SGHRS, CDR2 YFSETQ. CDR3 size: 15 residues. V dropped 6 bases and J dropped 6 bases, with 21 bases sitting between them. CDR3 residues: CASNPHGGNPSEAFF. DNA of the CDR3: TGCGCCAGCAACCCCCACGGGGGCAATCCCTCTGAAGCTTTCTTT.

J is TRBJ2-7 and V is TRBV27; D gene ambiguous. V was cut by 2 bases and J by 2 bases, with 13 bases left in between. This CDR3 is 15 amino acids long. Germline CDR1 and CDR2: MNHEY and SMNVEV (reference sequence). The CDR3 bases are TGTGCCAGCAGTTTAACCCCGTGGTCGACCTACGAGCAGTACTTC. Protein: CASSLTPWSTYEQYF.

In this sample, this clonotype turned up a few times. The chain couples TRBV2 to TRBJ2-7; D unclear. The germline V and J ends were trimmed by 6 bases and 1 base, with 16 bases remaining between them. The germline V gene has CDR1 SNHLY and CDR2 FYNNEI. The CDR3 is 15 residues long. The CDR3 region is CASRLLEQTSYEQYF. The CDR3 DNA sequence: TGTGCCAGCAGACTCCTGGAACAGACTTCCTACGAGCAGTACTTC.